The clone carrying this T cell receptor beta chain has just a few counts. Its antigen remains unidentified. Profiling relied on immunoSEQ multiplex PCR, and the TCRdb table lists in-frame clones only, not all of them. The table has about 36,000 clones, roughly 88% seen once. Per germline, CDR1 SGHAT and CDR2 FQDESV (reference sequence). CDR3 length equals 14 residues. V lost 8 bases and J lost 5, with 18 bases in between. This entry is derived from a study of T cell clonotyping in hematopoietic cell transplantation. Study-wide points: At the given depth, recipient repertoires were over 95% de novo clonotypes. Pathologically expanded recipient clonotypes increased progressively from day 30 to day 180 as diversity fell.

The source is a woman aged 40 to 49 in good health. Some clones in this sample may be carry-over from other donors' samples. The sequencing input was peripheral blood mononuclear cells. The chain uses TRBV11-1 and TRBJ2-5, with a tentative D call TRBD2 (6 bases). CDR3 DNA sequence: TGTGCCAGCGGGGGACGACTAGGTTCGGAGACCCAGTACTTC. Protein sequence: CASGGRLGSETQYF.